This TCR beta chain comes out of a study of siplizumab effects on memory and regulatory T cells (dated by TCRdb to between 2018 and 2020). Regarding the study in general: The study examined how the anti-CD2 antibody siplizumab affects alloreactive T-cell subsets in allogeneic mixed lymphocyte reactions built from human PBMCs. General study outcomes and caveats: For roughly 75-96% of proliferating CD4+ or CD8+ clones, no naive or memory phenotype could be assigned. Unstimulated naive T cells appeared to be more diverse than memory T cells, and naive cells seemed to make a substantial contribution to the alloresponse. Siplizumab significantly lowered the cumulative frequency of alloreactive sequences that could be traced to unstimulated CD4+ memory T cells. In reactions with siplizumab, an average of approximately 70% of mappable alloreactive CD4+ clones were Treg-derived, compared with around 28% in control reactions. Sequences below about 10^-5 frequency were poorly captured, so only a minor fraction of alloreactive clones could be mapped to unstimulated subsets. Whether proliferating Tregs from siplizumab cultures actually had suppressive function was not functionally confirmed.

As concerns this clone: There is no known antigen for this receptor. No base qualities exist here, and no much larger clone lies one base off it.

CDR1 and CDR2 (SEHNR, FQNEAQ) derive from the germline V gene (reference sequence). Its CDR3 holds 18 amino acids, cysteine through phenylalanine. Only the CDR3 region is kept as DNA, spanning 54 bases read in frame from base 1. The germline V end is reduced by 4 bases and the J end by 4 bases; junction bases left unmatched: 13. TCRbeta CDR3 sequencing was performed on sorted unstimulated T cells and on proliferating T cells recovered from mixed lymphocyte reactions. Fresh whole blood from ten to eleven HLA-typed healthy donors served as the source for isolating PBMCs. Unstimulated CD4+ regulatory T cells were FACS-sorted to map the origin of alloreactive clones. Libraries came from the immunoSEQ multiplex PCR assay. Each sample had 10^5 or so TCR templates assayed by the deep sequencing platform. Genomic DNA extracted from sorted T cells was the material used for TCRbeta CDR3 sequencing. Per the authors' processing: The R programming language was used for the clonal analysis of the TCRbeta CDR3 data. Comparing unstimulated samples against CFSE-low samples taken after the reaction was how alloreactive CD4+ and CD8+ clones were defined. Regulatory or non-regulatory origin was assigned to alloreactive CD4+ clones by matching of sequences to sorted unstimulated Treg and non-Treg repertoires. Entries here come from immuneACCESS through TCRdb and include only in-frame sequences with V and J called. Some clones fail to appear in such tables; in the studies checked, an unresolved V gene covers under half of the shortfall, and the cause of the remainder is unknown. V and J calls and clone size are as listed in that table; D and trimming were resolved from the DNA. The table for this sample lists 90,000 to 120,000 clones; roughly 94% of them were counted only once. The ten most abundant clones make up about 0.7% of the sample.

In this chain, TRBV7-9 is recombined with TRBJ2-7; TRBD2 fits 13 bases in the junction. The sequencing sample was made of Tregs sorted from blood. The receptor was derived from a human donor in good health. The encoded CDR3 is CASSSSPGLAGVWYEQYF. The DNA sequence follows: TGTGCCAGCAGCTCCAGCCCTGGACTAGCGGGAGTTTGGTACGAGCAGTACTTC.